One and the same sample provided the 5 T cell receptor beta chains below, sequenced in a study of blood T cell repertoires in COVID-19. Profiled with immunoSEQ multiplex PCR; TCRdb holds only in-frame clones, not every one. The data contain 260,000 or so clones, roughly 85% of them singletons. The sample comprised PBMCs or T cells enriched from blood (not recorded which). These receptor sequences come from a woman in her 40s who had been exposed to COVID-19.

The chain employs TRBV12-5 and TRBJ2-2; D remains unclear. Germline-derived CDR1 and CDR2 are LGHNT and FRNRAP. This CDR3 contains 14 residues. V lost 0 bases, J lost 6 bases, and 8 bases lay in between. CDR3 region: CASGLVLTAGELFF. For the CDR3, the DNA is TGTGCTAGTGGTTTGGTACTAACGGCCGGGGAGCTGTTTTTT.

V and J are TRBV5-1 and TRBJ2-7; 7 nucleotides match TRBD1. The CDR3 has 12 amino acids. Germline V gives CDR1 SGHRS, CDR2 YFSETQ. V trimming: 4 bases; J trimming: 8 bases; junction bases outside the gene matches: 6. The CDR3, as DNA: TGCGCCAGCAGCGTATCAGGGGGACAGCAGTACTTC. This translates into CASSVSGGQQYF.

V usage is TRBV19 and J usage is TRBJ2-2; TRBD1 aligns across 8 bases. The CDR3 is 14 residues long. The J segment lost 15 bases and the V segment lost 5 bases, leaving 14 bases of the junction unmatched. The germline V gene has CDR1 LNHDA and CDR2 SQIVND (reference sequence). The CDR3: CASSDGTGPMVVFF. CDR3 sequence (DNA): TGTGCCAGTAGTGACGGGACAGGCCCAATGGTTGTGTTTTTT. Using reference TRBV19 and TRBJ2-2 for the parts outside the CDR3, the full variable domain is DGGITQSPKYLFRKEGQNVTLSCEQNLNHDAMYWYRQDPGQGLRLIYYSQIVNDFQKGDIAEGYSVSREKKESFPLTVTSAQKNPTAFYLCASSDGTGPMVVFFGEGSRLTVL.

V usage is TRBV5-4 and J usage is TRBJ2-7; a weak D match, TRBD1 (6 bases). The CDR3 covers 14 residues. With 4 bases removed from V and 5 bases from J, the gap between germline ends came to 16 bases. Germline values: CDR1 SGHNT, CDR2 YYREEE (reference sequence). The CDR3 here is CASSLGTPGDEQYF. The CDR3 DNA sequence: TGTGCCAGCAGCCTAGGGACACCCGGGGACGAGCAGTACTTC. Looking up the rest from reference TRBV5-4 and TRBJ2-7 gives the full variable domain: ETGVTQSPTHLIKTRGQQVTLRCSSQSGHNTVSWYQQALGQGPQFIFQYYREEENGRGNFPPRFSGLQFPNYSSELNVNALELDDSALYLCASSLGTPGDEQYFGPGTRLTVT.

Only one count was recorded for this clone. The V gene is TRBV7-3, the J gene TRBJ2-1; a weak D match, TRBD2 (6 bases). Trimming stripped 5 bases from V and 5 bases from J, with 13 bases between. Germline lookup yields CDR1 SGHTA and CDR2 FQGTGA. The CDR3 consists of 14 residues. CDR3 DNA: TGTGCCAGCAGCCTACTAGCCGCTAACAATGAGCAGTTCTTC. This translates into CASSLLAANNEQFF.